The 19 T cell receptor beta chains presented below share a single source sample, sequenced in a study of shared clonotypes between healthy human individuals. Assay: immunoSEQ multiplex PCR; the TCRdb copy retains only in-frame clones and omits some. The sample yields over a million clones, approximately 72% seen once. Sequenced input: memory CD4+ T cells sorted from blood. Subset specified: CD45RA-negative fraction. Source of these receptors: a man aged 18 to 30 in good health.

V and J are TRBV5-1 and TRBJ2-1; TRBD2 matches at 8 bases. CDR3 length: 16 amino acids. Trimming at V came to 0 bases and at J to 7 bases, leaving 9 bases not matched to a gene. Looked up from germline, CDR1 is SGHRS and CDR2 is YFSETQ. The DNA for the CDR3 is TGCGCCAGCAGCTTGGGTGAGCGGGGGCAGGGTAATGAGCAGTTCTTC. Amino acid sequence: CASSLGERGQGNEQFF. The variable domain in full, with the rest retrieved from reference TRBV5-1 and TRBJ2-1, is KAGVTQTPRYLIKTRGQQVTLSCSPISGHRSVSWYQQTPGQGLQFLFEYFSETQRNKGNFPGRFSGRQFSNSRSEMNVSTLELGDSALYLCASSLGERGQGNEQFFGPGTRLTVL.

V gene TRBV7-9 combines with J gene TRBJ2-5; D is uncertain. V lost 1 base to trimming and J lost 4 bases, with 7 bases between them. The CDR3 sequence is 13 residues long. Germline V gene data show CDR1 as SEHNR and CDR2 as FQNEAQ (reference sequence). CDR3 sequence (DNA): TGTGCCAGCAGCTTAGGTCTAACAGAGACCCAGTACTTC. This encodes CASSLGLTETQYF. The entire variable domain, with the rest obtained from reference TRBV7-9 and TRBJ2-5, is as follows: DTGVSQNPRHKITKRGQNVTFRCDPISEHNRLYWYRQTLGQGPEFLTYFQNEAQLEKSRLLSDRFSAERPKGSFSTLEIQRTEQGDSAMYLCASSLGLTETQYFGPGTRLLVL.

The chain employs TRBV4-1 and TRBJ2-6; 7 bases align to TRBD1. Germline-derived CDR1 and CDR2 are MGHRA and YSYEKL. V shed 4 bases and J 2 bases; nucleotides not matched to a gene: 8. The CDR3 runs 17 residues. The DNA of the CDR3 is TGCGCCAGCAGCCCCGGCCAGGGGGTAACTGGGGCCAACGTCCTGACTTTC. This codes for CASSPGQGVTGANVLTF.

The CDR3 bases are TGTGCCAGCAGCAGAGAGACAGGGGGCTGCGGAGATACGCAGTATTTT. Its translation is CASSRETGGCGDTQYF. The chain employs TRBV21-1 and TRBJ2-3; the DNA was not used to check the table's D call, TRBD1. TRBV21-1 is labeled a pseudogene. The CDR3 is made up of 16 amino acids.

The chain links TRBV7-2 to TRBJ2-7; D may be TRBD2 (7 bases). The V gene's germline CDR1 is SGHTA and CDR2 FQGNSA. The V gene lost 1 base and the J gene lost 3 bases, with 16 bases spanning the gap. The length of the CDR3 is 16 residues. CDR3 region: CASSLVGGQALYEQYF. CDR3 coding DNA: TGTGCCAGCAGCTTAGTCGGGGGGCAGGCCCTCTACGAGCAGTACTTC.

The chain recombines TRBV29-1 with TRBJ1-4, with 10 bases matching TRBD1. There are 13 residues in the CDR3. Trimming cost V 8 bases and J 6 bases; bases outside gene matches: 6. Germline loops: CDR1 SQVTM, CDR2 ANQGSEA. The CDR3 reads CSFLGQGDEKLFF. The CDR3 DNA reads as TGCAGCTTTCTCGGACAGGGGGATGAAAAACTGTTTTTT. Drawing the rest from reference TRBV29-1 and TRBJ1-4, the complete variable domain is SAVISQKPSRDICQRGTSLTIQCQVDSQVTMMFWYRQQPGQSLTLIATANQGSEATYESGFVIDKFPISRPNLTFSTLTVSNMSPEDSSIYLCSFLGQGDEKLFFGSGTQLSVL.

The chain uses TRBV10-1 and TRBJ2-5, with D possibly matching TRBD2 (5 bases). Germline assignment: CDR1 WNHNN and CDR2 SYGVQD (reference sequence). This CDR3 contains 11 residues. V dropped 8 bases and J dropped 5 bases, with 9 bases sitting between them. DNA for the CDR3: TGCGCCAGCCGGGGTGGGGAGACCCAGTACTTC. Protein sequence: CASRGGETQYF.

A remark on this clone: This could be a read error, since a much larger clone is one nucleotide away. The V call is TRBV11-2, the J call TRBJ2-3; no clear D gene. CDR3 size: 14 residues. V was shortened by 0 bases and J by 2 bases, with 6 bases between the two germline ends. CDR1 SGHAT and CDR2 FQNNGV come from the germline V gene. CDR3 sequence (DNA): TGTGCCAGCAGCTTAGAGGGGAACACAGATACGCAGTATTTT. This encodes CASSLEGNTDTQYF.

The sample holds one count of this clone. Possible read error: a much larger clone is one base away. The CDR3 here is CASSRGQGYTEAFF. DNA for the CDR3: TGTGCCAGCAGCAGAGGACAGGGGTACACTGAAGCTTTCTTT. The chain couples TRBV7-2 to TRBJ1-1, with 9 bases identical to TRBD1. The V gene's germline CDR1 is SGHTA and CDR2 FQGNSA. This CDR3 has 14 amino acids. J gave up 3 bases and V 5 bases, and 4 bases lay outside the gene matches.

The chain uses TRBV5-1 and TRBJ1-2; 8 bases are shared with TRBD1. Germline values: CDR1 SGHRS, CDR2 YFSETQ. This CDR3 comprises 16 residues. V lost 4 bases and J lost 4; bases outside the gene matches: 12. CDR3 DNA: TGCGCCAGCAGCATCATGGCAGGGGGCGAGCTCTATGGCTACACCTTC. This codes for CASSIMAGGELYGYTF.

The rearrangement uses TRBV5-6 and TRBJ1-2, with D maybe TRBD1 (6 bases). V lost 3 bases and J lost 5, with 8 bases in between. From germline, CDR1 is SGHDT and CDR2 YYEEEE. This CDR3 comprises 12 residues. CDR3 coding DNA: TGTGCCAGCAGCTCCGGACAGTATGGCTACACCTTC. Translating gives CASSSGQYGYTF.

This chain joins TRBV30 and TRBJ1-5; D possibly corresponds to TRBD1 (6 bases). This CDR3 comprises 13 residues. The germline gives CDR1 GTSNPN, CDR2 SVGIG (reference sequence). V was clipped by 3 bases and J by 4 bases, with 10 bases between them. DNA for the CDR3: TGTGCCTGGAGCGCAGGGGAGAATCAGCCCCAGCATTTT. Translation gives CAWSAGENQPQHF.

This chain joins TRBV10-2 and TRBJ2-1, with 10 bases fitting TRBD2. With 7 bases clipped from V and 5 bases from J, the junction kept 11 bases outside the gene matches. Germline lookup yields CDR1 WSHSY and CDR2 SAAADI. The CDR3 loop spans 16 amino acids. CDR3 residues: CASISIAGGIDNEQFF. CDR3 DNA: TGCGCCAGCATTTCGATAGCGGGAGGCATCGACAATGAGCAGTTCTTC.

The chain couples TRBV4-1 to TRBJ2-3; 11 bases match TRBD2. J was trimmed by 4 bases and V by 4 bases; bases with no gene match: 10. Germline CDR1 reads MGHRA; CDR2 reads YSYEKL. The CDR3 contains 17 residues. Written as DNA, the CDR3 is TGCGCCAGCAGCCGGAAGGATAGCGGGGGGGCAGCAGATACGCAGTATTTT. Its protein product is CASSRKDSGGAADTQYF.

The V call is TRBV5-5, the J call TRBJ2-1; D gene unclear. The CDR3 is 14 residues long. Germline V gives CDR1 SGHKS, CDR2 YYEKEE (reference sequence). Between the trimmed V and J ends, which lost 1 base and 6 bases, there was a span of 11 bases. CDR3 nucleotides: TGTGCCAGCAGCTTGTTAGGCGCCCCCAATGAGCAGTTCTTC. Protein product: CASSLLGAPNEQFF. The whole variable domain, remainder taken from reference TRBV5-5 and TRBJ2-1, is DAGVTQSPTHLIKTRGQQVTLRCSPISGHKSVSWYQQVLGQGPQFIFQYYEKEERGRGNFPDRFSARQFPNYSSELNVNALLLGDSALYLCASSLLGAPNEQFFGPGTRLTVL.

The chain combines TRBV21-1 with TRBJ2-5; the table calls TRBD2, which could not be checked here. TRBV21-1 is labeled a pseudogene. CDR3 length equals 15 residues. The CDR3 sequence is CASSKDELYQETQYF. Written as DNA, the CDR3 is TGTGCCAGCAGTAAAGACGAACTCTACCAAGAGACCCAGTACTTC.

The gene calls are TRBV5-1 and TRBJ2-5; unclear D gene. Deletions cut 2 bases from V and 2 bases from J, with 7 bases between. This CDR3 has 13 amino acids. Germline V gene lookup returns CDR1 SGHRS and CDR2 YFSETQ. The CDR3 bases are TGCGCCAGCAGCTTTCTGGGGCAAGAGACCCAGTACTTC. Protein product: CASSFLGQETQYF.

Note on this clone: The likely explanation is a read error, given a far larger clone one base away. The J gene is TRBJ1-1, the V gene TRBV6-6, with unresolved D. Trimming removed 6 bases from V and 1 base from J, with 3 bases in between. This CDR3 is built from 11 residues. The germline gives CDR1 MNHNY, CDR2 SVGAGI (reference sequence). CDR3 bases: TGTGCCAGCAGCAGGAACACTGAAGCTTTCTTT. This codes for CASSRNTEAFF.

This clone appeared once. One end of the junction is discordant with germline, which a read error may explain. The V call is TRBV10-3, the J call TRBJ2-5; TRBD2 agrees at 7 bases. The CDR3 is 14 residues long. Germline loops: CDR1 ENHRY, CDR2 SYGVKD. The CDR3 DNA sequence: TGTGCCACCAGTGCCGGGACTACTCAAGAGACCCAGTACTTC. Translation: CATSAGTTQETQYF.